This TCR beta chain was identified during a study of shared clonotypes between healthy human individuals (dated by TCRdb to about 2020). The study in broad terms: The cohort included three men and a couple of women between 18 and 49 years of age. For each donor, CD4 naive and CD4 memory were each given three plates, CD8 naive was given two plates, and CD8 memory was given one plate. To estimate repertoire size and how much clonotype sharing occurs between individuals, the study deeply sequenced the blood TCR repertoires of five healthy adults. Libraries were prepared and TCR repertoires were sequenced by different laboratories using diverse techniques, in order to increase sequencing depth and limit assay-specific biases. Per donor, leukapheresis produced somewhere between about 0.85 and 8.9 billion PBMCs. Here is what the overall study found, with its caveats: The small number of donors limited the genetic and exposure-history diversity represented. When several donors were compared, the shared fraction of clonotypes was roughly 4.8% for naive CD4, 3.5% to 4% for naive CD8, 2% to 2.5% for memory CD4, and roughly 0.4% for memory CD8. Incomplete sequencing was indicated by rarefaction of sorted-subset datasets, despite the large sequencing depth. Pairwise subsampling indicated that sequencing depth was expected to affect the degree of clonotype sharing among donors. Compared with non-shared clonotypes, clonotypes shared by all four sorted-subset donors had higher generation probabilities. Estimated clonotype richness was generally larger for naive than for memory subsets. Sampling was restricted to blood, and TCR repertoires in tissue are likely to differ from TCR repertoires in blood.

CD8 naive samples were CD45RO-negative cells positively selected for CCR7, giving a CD45RA+CCR7+ population that excluded TemRA cells. Donors were healthy HIV-negative adults with no recently reported acute infections or vaccinations. All donors were Caucasian adults living in Nashville, Tennessee, USA. After blood collection by leukapheresis, PBMCs were isolated using Ficoll-Histopaque density gradient centrifugation and then cryopreserved in the vapor phase of liquid nitrogen. Analytical flow cytometry was used to check the purity and quantity of every magnetically sorted T cell population. Genomic DNA was isolated from every sorted fraction and measured by UV absorbance on a Nanodrop 2000c. V loses 0 bases of germline sequence and J loses 5 bases, and the interval between the two ends is 14 bases. CDR1 and CDR2, per the germline V gene, are SGHRS and YFSETQ. CDR3 length: 15 amino acids, cysteine to phenylalanine. The read is trimmed to its CDR3 DNA, 45 bases read in frame from base 1.

As to this clone: Its antigen specificity is not known. No much larger clonotype is one base removed from it; base qualities were not supplied.

TCR CDR3 regions were amplified from genomic DNA by multiplex PCR using the deep immunoSEQ assay. Extracted genomic DNA from each cell subset was distributed evenly across all wells of several immunoSEQ 96-well plates, and each plate was treated as a replicate. For sorted subsets, approximately 210 ng genomic DNA, equal to tens of thousands of T cell genomes, was loaded into each replicate PCR. The purified libraries were quantified using a Qubit 3.0 fluorometer, sized with a Bioanalyzer 2100, and then quantified again using the KAPA Library Quantification kit. A separate single-read 150-cycle Illumina NextSeq 550 flow cell was used to sequence each immunoSEQ 96-well plate. The paper's data handling went like this. The immunoSEQ output contained only junctional sequences without quality scores, so filtering could not match that applied to full-length reads. To assign V/J genes and CDR3, sequences were annotated using PyIR, a Python wrapper for IgBLAST v1.9, with IMGT germline references. Reads were filtered out if the reads had weak V/J assignments (E-value above 1e-6), no CDR3, stop codons, out-of-frame junctions, or ambiguous translated residues. V3J clonotypes were defined as sequences sharing an identical inferred V gene, J gene, and CDR3 amino acid sequence. Percentage overlap between repertoires was computed as shared unique clonotypes divided by the size of the smaller repertoire. RTK rarefaction, the Chao1 estimator, and Recon v2.1 estimates of unobserved clonotypes were used to assess repertoire richness. Generation probabilities for all TCRbeta clonotypes obtained by the gDNA method from a handful of donors were computed using OLGA. TCRdb took over this immuneACCESS table, retaining in-frame rearrangements with V and J assigned. Such tables are incomplete; in checked studies, under half of the missing clones stem from an unresolved V gene, and the remainder is unexplained. Clone size and V and J calls were adopted from that table, with D and trimming inferred from the DNA. This sample gives about 2 million clones in total; around 96% of them show up just once. Clones ranked in the top ten supply 0.85% to 1.2% of the sample.

Sequenced input: naive CD8+ T cells sorted from blood. The cell subset or site label, as the study defines it: CD45RA+CCR7+. The chain is assembled from TRBV5-1 and TRBJ2-5; the D gene may be TRBD1 or TRBD2, since each aligns over 5 bases. This clonotype was obtained from a man younger than 35 in good health. The DNA is as follows: TGCGCCAGCAGCTTGGCGTACGGGGCGAGGGAGACCCAGTACTTC. Its protein is CASSLAYGARETQYF.